The source of this T cell receptor (beta chain) is a study of T cell responses to AZD1222 COVID-19 vaccine. Measured with immunoSEQ multiplex PCR; TCRdb has only the in-frame clones, and not every one. In the table there are about 170,000 clones, approximately 90% of which are singletons. As for this clone: The antigen remains undetermined.

Whole-study results and caveats: Donors, mostly white British, included more females; clonal diversity was possibly underestimated. Spike regions recognized by vaccine-associated CD4 TCRs spanned the protein, led by 160-218 and 743-854.

The V and J ends lost 4 bases and 4 bases respectively, with 11 bases between them. Germline values: CDR1 MNHEY, CDR2 SMNVEV (reference sequence). The CDR3 is made up of 14 amino acids. The source of this sequence is an adult in good health. This chain uses TRBV27 with TRBJ1-5, with D unclear. This specimen was peripheral blood, taken on day 0 of AZD1222 vaccination. The CDR3 DNA reads TGTGCCAGCAGTTCCCGGTCTATGAATCAGCCCCAGCATTTT. As protein: CASSSRSMNQPQHF.